Below are 8 T cell receptor beta chains sequenced from a single sample in a study of molecular identifiers for immune sequencing clone quantification. TCRdb independently ran MiXCR on the PCR reads; one entry per CDR3 protein. Found here are over 550,000 distinct CDR3 sequences, about 25% of them singletons; the top ten hold 0.75% to 0.8%. The sample comprised naive CD8+ T cells from blood, with Jurkat cell RNA spiked in. Subset of the sample: FACS-sorted CD8+CD4-CCR7+CD45RA+ naive T cells. All receptors derive from a human donor in good health. Some libraries in this study had Jurkat cell RNA spiked in.

This clonotype has ten or more counts. J is TRBJ2-3 and V is TRBV24-1; D call uncertain. CDR3 length: 13 amino acids. Germline V CDR1 and CDR2: KGHDR, SFDVKD. The V end lost 7 bases, the J end lost 2 bases, and 9 bases lay between the germline ends. This CDR3 is CATSPTDTDTQYF. CDR3 nucleotide sequence: TGTGCCACCAGCCCTACAGACACAGATACGCAGTATTTT.

This clonotype was recorded once. The J gene is TRBJ2-5, the V gene TRBV13, with 10 bases aligning to TRBD2. Germline lookup yields CDR1 PRHDT and CDR2 FYEKMQ (reference sequence). V lost 4 bases, J lost 1 base, and 6 bases stayed unmatched. The CDR3 consists of 16 residues. The CDR3 DNA follows: TGTGCCAGCAGCTCGATAGCGGGGGGCTTCCAAGAGACCCAGTACTTC. Its translation: CASSSIAGGFQETQYF.

This clonotype was seen at least ten times. The rearrangement joins TRBV12-3 or TRBV12-4 to TRBJ1-1; 10 nucleotides align to TRBD1. The CDR3 covers 15 residues. V was pared by 3 bases and J by 3 bases, with 4 bases of the junction left unmatched. The CDR3 protein is CASSFVGTGDTEAFF. The CDR3 DNA reads TGTGCCAGCAGTTTTGTTGGGACAGGGGACACTGAAGCTTTCTTT.

Details on this clonotype: One base away lies a much larger clone, so this may be a sequencing read error. The gene calls are TRBV10-2 and TRBJ1-1, with D uncertain. The CDR3 runs 13 residues. The germline gives CDR1 WSHSY, CDR2 SAAADI. The chain's CDR3 is CASTLTSNAEAFF. In nucleotides, the CDR3 is TGCGCCAGCACCCTGACATCGAACGCTGAAGCTTTCTTT.

This clonotype was counted ten times or more. The chain recombines TRBV7-6 with TRBJ2-3; the match to TRBD1 covers 7 bases. Germline CDR1 and CDR2: SGHVS and FNYEAQ. V shed 1 base and J 4 bases; nucleotides not matched to a gene: 14. The CDR3 runs 18 residues. The CDR3 DNA follows: TGTGCCAGCAGCTTAGGGATACCCGGGACAGCGCCTTCAGATACGCAGTATTTT. This encodes CASSLGIPGTAPSDTQYF.

This clonotype was detected many times. This chain uses TRBV27 with TRBJ2-7; 7 nucleotides agree with TRBD2. This CDR3 is 13 amino acids long. The germline gives CDR1 MNHEY, CDR2 SMNVEV (reference sequence). The J segment lost 7 bases and the V segment lost 5 bases, leaving 8 bases of the junction unmatched. The CDR3 reads CASSPNGGLEQYF. The CDR3 nucleotides read TGTGCCAGCAGTCCCAACGGGGGGTTAGAGCAGTACTTC.

Ten or more counts support this clonotype. The chain uses TRBV20-1 and TRBJ2-2; D not certain. Trimming took 3 bases from V and 4 from J, leaving 9 bases between them. Per germline, CDR1 DFQATT and CDR2 SNEGSKA (reference sequence). The CDR3 sequence is 13 residues long. The CDR3 region is CSARESGTGELFF. DNA for the CDR3: TGCAGTGCTAGGGAGTCGGGCACCGGGGAGCTGTTTTTT.

This sequence joins TRBV7-9 and TRBJ2-7; TRBD2 is a possible D gene (5 bases). Trimming removed 4 bases at V and 0 bases at J, with 13 bases between. This CDR3 comprises 15 residues. Germline V CDR1 and CDR2: SEHNR, FQNEAQ (reference sequence). The CDR3 protein is CASSSGGAYSYEQYF. In DNA form, the CDR3 reads TGTGCCAGCAGCTCAGGAGGAGCGTACTCCTACGAGCAGTACTTC.